This T cell receptor (beta chain) was captured in a study of T-cell memory formation after mild COVID-19. Germline-derived CDR1 and CDR2 are SGHNT and YYREEE (reference sequence). Between the trimmed V and J ends, which lost 4 bases and 3 bases, there was a span of 16 bases. This CDR3 spans 15 amino acids. This clonotype was seen a handful of times. Antigen specificity is unknown. General study results and limits: Cross-reactive memory seemingly joined, as some responding clones were found in pre-infection memory.

Libraries for TCRalpha and TCRbeta carried sample barcodes and unique molecular identifiers via 5'RACE. Via MiXCR, TCRdb re-called the 5' RACE reads, giving one row per CDR3 protein. Among approximately 570,000 distinct CDR3 sequences, more than 15% were seen once, and the ten largest hold around 12%. The chain employs TRBV5-4 and TRBJ2-5, with unresolved D. The specimen was PBMCs or a T cell subset sorted from them (not recorded which). The sequence derives from an adult woman who had mild COVID-19 (a few samples of this study predate the infection). Cell type and time point are not known. DNA of the CDR3: TGTGCCAGCAGCGATGCTCGGGTCTCAAAAGAGACCCAGTACTTC. Protein product: CASSDARVSKETQYF.